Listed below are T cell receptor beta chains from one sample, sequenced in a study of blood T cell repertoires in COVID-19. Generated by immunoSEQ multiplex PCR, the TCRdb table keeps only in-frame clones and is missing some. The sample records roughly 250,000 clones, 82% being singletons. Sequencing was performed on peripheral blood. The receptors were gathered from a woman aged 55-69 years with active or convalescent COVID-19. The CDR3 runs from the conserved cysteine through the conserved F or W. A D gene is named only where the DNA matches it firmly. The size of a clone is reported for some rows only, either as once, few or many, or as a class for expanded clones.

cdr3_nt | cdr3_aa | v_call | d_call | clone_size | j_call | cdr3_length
TGTGCCAGCCGCTCTGGGCGGGGGGGCGACGAGCAGTACTTC | CASRSGRGGDEQYF | TRBV7-2 | TRBD2 | few | TRBJ2-7 | 14
TGTGCCAGCAGCTTAGCGCGGGGGGACAGGGGAGCTTTCTTT | CASSLARGDRGAFF | TRBV7-9 | TRBD1 | NA | TRBJ1-1 | 14
TGTGCCAGCAGAGGAGGGGCCTACGGCGAGCAGTACTTC | CASRGGAYGEQYF | TRBV6-5 | NA | NA | TRBJ2-7 | 13
TGCAGTGCTAGACAGGACTTCGAGCAGTACTTC | CSARQDFEQYF | TRBV20-1 | NA | few | TRBJ2-7 | 11
TGTGCCAGTAGTATGTCGCAGGGGAGGGCCGAGCAGTACTTC | CASSMSQGRAEQYF | TRBV19 | NA | NA | TRBJ2-7 | 14
TGTGCCAGCAAAATGGGCAGCCACATCTACGAGCAGTACTTC | CASKMGSHIYEQYF | TRBV11-2 | NA | NA | TRBJ2-7 | 14
TGTGCCAGTATCTCAGGGGGCTCTGGAAACACCATATATTTT | CASISGGSGNTIYF | TRBV19 | TRBD1 | NA | TRBJ1-3 | 14
TGTGCCAGCAGTTCCCAGGGTACTGGAAACACCATATATTTT | CASSSQGTGNTIYF | TRBV6-5 | NA | NA | TRBJ1-3 | 14
TGTGCCAGCAGTGACTCGGGGCCGGGGGACACCGGGGAGCTGTTTTTT | CASSDSGPGDTGELFF | TRBV6-4 | NA | few | TRBJ2-2 | 16
TGTGCCAGCTCCCCTGGACAGGTCACCGGGGAGCTGTTTTTT | CASSPGQVTGELFF | TRBV18 | TRBD1 | NA | TRBJ2-2 | 14
TGTGCCAGCAGCTTGGGACAGGGAGGGGAAGGGGGCTACACCTTC | CASSLGQGGEGGYTF | TRBV7-2 | TRBD1 | NA | TRBJ1-2 | 15
TGTGCCAGCAGGAGAGACACTGGGACAGGGGTCGAGCAGTACTTC | CASRRDTGTGVEQYF | TRBV6-5 | TRBD1 | NA | TRBJ2-7 | 15
TGTGCCAGTAGTAATTCAGGGCATCCTAACTATGGCTACACCTTC | CASSNSGHPNYGYTF | TRBV19 | NA | NA | TRBJ1-2 | 15
TGTGCCAGCAGCTTAGGAGGGAAAGAGACCCAGTACTTC | CASSLGGKETQYF | TRBV7-9 | NA | once | TRBJ2-5 | 13
TGTGCCAGCAGCCAAGAACTCGGGACTAGCAGTCCGGATGAGCAGTTCTTC | CASSQELGTSSPDEQFF | TRBV3-1/TRBV3-2 | TRBD2 | NA | TRBJ2-1 | 17
TGTGCCAGTAGTATCGGCGGGGTGCGGCAGTTCTTC | CASSIGGVRQFF | TRBV19 | NA | NA | TRBJ2-1 | 12
TGTGCCAGCACCAGCACCGGGGAGCTGTTTTTT | CASTSTGELFF | TRBV9 | NA | NA | TRBJ2-2 | 11
TGTGCTAGCAGCTTGCGACTAGCGGTTTACAATGAGCAGTTCTTC | CASSLRLAVYNEQFF | TRBV7-7 | TRBD2 | NA | TRBJ2-1 | 15
TGCGCCAGCAGCTTGGCCTTGGACCTAGCGGGGGGTGCAGATACGCAGTATTTT | CASSLALDLAGGADTQYF | TRBV5-1 | TRBD2 | NA | TRBJ2-3 | 18
TGTGCCAGTAGCACGCAGGGGGCCGGGAGTCAGCCCCAGCATTTT | CASSTQGAGSQPQHF | TRBV19 | TRBD1 | NA | TRBJ1-5 | 15
TGTGCCAGCAGTGGACTAGGGGTAGGGGAGACCCAGTACTTC | CASSGLGVGETQYF | TRBV25-1 | NA | NA | TRBJ2-5 | 14
TGTGCCAGCAGTTCTCAGACGGGACTGGGCAATCAGCCCCAGCATTTT | CASSSQTGLGNQPQHF | TRBV6-5 | NA | NA | TRBJ1-5 | 16
TGCGCCAGCAGCCGGGGAGCGGACAGGGACTACTATGGCTACACCTTC | CASSRGADRDYYGYTF | TRBV4-1 | TRBD1 | NA | TRBJ1-2 | 16
TGTGCCAGCAGTTACCAAGGGGTAGGCAATCAGCCCCAGCATTTT | CASSYQGVGNQPQHF | TRBV6-6 | NA | NA | TRBJ1-5 | 15